This T cell receptor beta chain was sequenced in a study of blood T cell repertoires in COVID-19. This CDR3 spans 15 amino acids. The germline V gene encodes CDR1 MDHEN and CDR2 SYDVKM. Trimming cost V 7 bases and J 6 bases, with 18 bases left between them. The table came from immunoSEQ multiplex PCR; TCRdb's copy has only in-frame clones and leaves some out. This sample has about 260,000 clones, with over 80% found just once. This clone has just one count. The clonotype originates from a woman younger than 45 with acute COVID-19. The sequencing sample was made of PBMCs or T cells enriched from blood (not recorded which). The J gene is TRBJ2-2, the V gene TRBV28; no clear D gene. CDR3 DNA: TGTGCCAGCAATCTACCTAGTAGAGAGGCCGGGGAGCTGTTTTTT. Translated, it gives CASNLPSREAGELFF.